This T cell receptor beta chain is drawn from a study of Graves' ophthalmopathy and Graves' hyperthyroidism. General study results and limits: Its predictions of ophthalmopathy progression gave the model around 71% sensitivity and roughly 72% specificity.

Researchers took RNA transcripts and amplified TCR beta CDR3 regions from them. HTBI primers were employed in first-round RT-PCR, then a second-round multiplex PCR followed. TCRdb reprocessed the multiplex PCR reads with MiXCR, giving one entry per CDR3 protein. The sample shows approximately 160,000 distinct CDR3 sequences, approximately 38% of them seen only once. The CDR3 is 14 residues long. Per germline, CDR1 MNHEY and CDR2 SVGEGT. V was shortened by 6 bases and J by 4 bases, with 15 bases between the two germline ends. This clonotype was seen many times. Its cognate antigen is unknown. Ophthalmopathy-affected donors exhibited moderate-to-severe activity, CAS ≥3, NOSPECS ≥4, and duration under 3 months. In this cohort, patients with other autoimmune diseases, uncontrolled infections, pregnancy or lactation were excluded.

The receptor was isolated from a middle-aged woman with Graves' ophthalmopathy. The chain carries TRBV6-2 or TRBV6-3 and TRBJ1-2; the D gene is possibly TRBD1 (6 bases). The sequenced material came from peripheral blood. CDR3 loop: CASSDRGQGYGYTF. CDR3 DNA: TGTGCCAGCAGCGACCGGGGGCAAGGCTATGGCTACACCTTC.